This T cell receptor beta chain was sequenced for a study of CD8 T cells in ankylosing spondylitis. Overall study results and limits: About 8 highly homologous variants made up a TCR beta motif, and this motif appeared characteristic of ankylosing spondylitis blood.

About this clonotype itself: The antigen is undetermined.

This CDR3 comprises 12 residues. Germline V CDR1 and CDR2: SGHAT, FQNNGV. With 5 bases removed from V and 10 bases from J, the gap between germline ends came to 12 bases. TCRdb fed the 5' RACE reads into MiXCR, producing one record per CDR3 protein. The sample contains 120,000 or so distinct CDR3 sequences, approximately 13% of which appear only once. This TCR was recovered from a female donor with ankylosing spondylitis or in good health (not recorded which). Material for sequencing was blood, either unsorted or a sorted T cell fraction (not recorded which). The rearrangement links TRBV11-2 to TRBJ2-1, with D uncertain. The CDR3 DNA sequence: TGTGCCAGCAGCCCCCGTCCCCTCGAGCAGTTCTTC. Translated, it gives CASSPRPLEQFF.